The 30 T cell receptor beta chains listed next were all sequenced from one sample in a study of response to subunit inactivated influenza vaccine. TCRdb re-derived calls from the RT-PCR reads in MiXCR, one entry per CDR3 protein. The top ten clones hold roughly 10% of a sample with hundreds of thousands of distinct CDR3 sequences, 10% to 15% of them seen once. The input for sequencing was PBMCs from blood, taken on the day of vaccination. The receptors come from a man aged 45-65 years who received an inactivated influenza vaccine.

This clonotype was counted between two and nine times. This sequence joins TRBV6-5 and TRBJ2-5; D perhaps matches TRBD1 (5 bases). Germline CDR1 reads MNHEY; CDR2 reads SVGAGI. Trimming shortened V by 2 bases and J by 1 base, and 8 bases separated the two germline ends. The CDR3 loop spans 14 amino acids. The CDR3 sequence is CASSYDSSQETQYF. DNA for the CDR3: TGTGCCAGCAGTTACGACAGCAGCCAAGAGACCCAGTACTTC.

Details on this clonotype: Given a much more abundant clone one base away, this may be a read error. The chain employs TRBV3-1 and TRBJ2-3; D uncertain. This CDR3 is built from 14 residues. Looked up from germline, CDR1 is LGHDT and CDR2 is YNNKEL (reference sequence). The germline V and J ends were trimmed by 1 base and 10 bases, with 15 bases remaining between them. CDR3 amino acids: CASSQAMTCGAQYF. DNA of the CDR3: TGTGCCAGCAGCCAAGCTATGACCTGCGGCGCGCAGTATTTT.

In this sample, this clonotype turned up a few times. The J gene is TRBJ2-5, the V gene TRBV5-1; 13 bases fit TRBD2. With V trimmed by 0 bases and J by 4 bases, 12 bases remained unmatched. Germline CDR1 and CDR2: SGHRS and YFSETQ. This CDR3 comprises 19 residues. This CDR3 is CASSLVSGTSGVGRETQYF. Written as DNA, the CDR3 is TGCGCCAGCAGCTTGGTTTCCGGGACTAGCGGGGTCGGACGAGAGACCCAGTACTTC.

The chain recombines TRBV5-1 with TRBJ2-7; a weak D match, TRBD1 (7 bases). Germline V gene data show CDR1 as SGHRS and CDR2 as YFSETQ. The CDR3 consists of 15 residues. V was cut by 0 bases and J by 9 bases, with 19 bases left in between. The CDR3 bases are TGCGCCAGCAGCTTGGCAACCGGGACAGTCGGGGGGCAGTACTTC. Translated: CASSLATGTVGGQYF.

This clonotype appeared many times. The rearrangement links TRBV5-1 to TRBJ1-1; no clear D gene. The CDR3 sequence is 15 residues long. Germline values: CDR1 SGHRS, CDR2 YFSETQ. Trimming left V 3 bases short and J 0 bases short, with 12 bases between. CDR3 residues: CASSSEGRMNTEAFF. CDR3 nucleotide sequence: TGCGCCAGCAGCTCAGAGGGTCGGATGAACACTGAAGCTTTCTTT.

This clonotype was detected many times. J is TRBJ2-5 and V is TRBV11-2; D is ambiguous. In germline, CDR1 is SGHAT, CDR2 FQNNGV. The CDR3 spans 17 residues. Trimming left V 6 bases short and J 1 base short, with 21 bases between. The CDR3 here is CASRTLQYRNLQETQYF. The CDR3 nucleotides are TGTGCCAGCAGAACCCTGCAGTACAGAAACCTCCAAGAGACCCAGTACTTC.

This clonotype was observed a few times. CDR3 sequence: CATSDPGQGSYEQYF. The CDR3 DNA reads as TGTGCCACCAGTGATCCGGGACAGGGCTCCTACGAGCAGTACTTC. This chain uses TRBV24-1 with TRBJ2-7; 9 nucleotides agree with TRBD1. Looked up from germline, CDR1 is KGHDR and CDR2 is SFDVKD. The V and J ends lost 3 bases and 0 bases, in that order; junction bases with no gene match: 2. The CDR3 is made up of 15 amino acids.

The rearrangement joins TRBV4-2 to TRBJ2-1, with 7 bases that match TRBD2. The germline V gene encodes CDR1 LGHNA and CDR2 YNFKEQ. The length of the CDR3 is 14 residues. Germline trimming cut 0 bases from V and 9 bases from J; bases unmatched to any gene: 5. The DNA for the CDR3 is TGTGCCAGCAGCCAAGAAGGAAGGGAGGGTGAGCAGTTCTTC. Amino acids: CASSQEGREGEQFF.

At least ten counts were recorded for this clonotype. The genes are TRBV5-1 and TRBJ2-7; TRBD1 aligns across 9 bases. Germline CDR1 SGHRS, CDR2 YFSETQ. This CDR3 is 14 amino acids long. V was clipped by 4 bases and J by 3 bases; unmatched bases: 5. DNA of the CDR3: TGCGCCAGCAGCACCGGGACAGGGCTCTACGAGCAGTACTTC. The encoded protein is CASSTGTGLYEQYF.

Ten or more counts support this clonotype. The rearrangement links TRBV20-1 to TRBJ2-7; possibly TRBD2 for D (8 bases). The CDR3 covers 13 residues. V was cut by 3 bases and J by 4 bases, with 13 bases left in between. Germline CDR1 and CDR2: DFQATT and SNEGSKA (reference sequence). CDR3 bases: TGCAGTGCTAGCGGGAGGGGGCATTACGAGCAGTACTTC. Its translation is CSASGRGHYEQYF.

This clonotype was found a few times. The V and J genes are TRBV5-1 and TRBJ2-7, with D possibly matching TRBD1 (5 bases). V lost 2 bases to trimming and J lost 2 bases, with 11 bases between them. Germline-derived CDR1 and CDR2 are SGHRS and YFSETQ. The length of the CDR3 is 14 residues. The CDR3 protein is CASSFAQATYEQYF. For the CDR3, the DNA is TGCGCCAGCAGCTTTGCACAGGCAACCTACGAGCAGTACTTC.

The CDR3 region is CASSPSSTRSYNEQFF. The CDR3, as DNA: TGTGCCAGCAGCCCCTCCTCAACCCGCTCCTACAATGAGCAGTTCTTC. The chain joins TRBV7-3 to TRBJ2-1; unclear D gene. This CDR3 is 16 amino acids long. V was clipped by 5 bases and J by 0 bases, with 14 bases between them. Per the germline V gene, CDR1 is SGHTA and CDR2 is FQGTGA.

In this sample, this clonotype turned up a few times. The chain links TRBV7-2 to TRBJ2-1; D might be TRBD1 (6 bases). Germline assignment: CDR1 SGHTA and CDR2 FQGNSA. Deletions cut 7 bases from V and 4 bases from J, with 14 bases between. This CDR3 has 14 residues. The DNA of the CDR3 is TGTGCCAGCACCCACAGGGCCCGATACAATGAGCAGTTCTTC. As protein: CASTHRARYNEQFF.

In this sample, this clonotype turned up a few times. This chain joins TRBV6-4 and TRBJ2-1; perhaps TRBD2 as D (5 bases). This CDR3 is built from 13 residues. V lost 5 bases, J lost 3 bases, and 8 bases lay in between. In germline, CDR1 is MRHNA, CDR2 SNTAGT. The CDR3 loop is CASSQDFYNEQFF. The CDR3, as DNA: TGTGCCAGCAGTCAGGACTTCTACAATGAGCAGTTCTTC.

The V gene is TRBV7-6, the J gene TRBJ1-3, with D perhaps TRBD1 (6 bases). The CDR3 runs to 17 residues. V lost 5 bases and J lost 0, with 17 bases in between. CDR1 and CDR2 (germline): SGHVS, FNYEAQ. The DNA of the CDR3 is TGTGCCAGCAGCGCTGGCGGGACACGGATCTCTGGAAACACCATATATTTT. Amino acids: CASSAGGTRISGNTIYF.

This chain uses TRBV2 with TRBJ2-1; D remains ambiguous. Germline-derived CDR1 and CDR2 are SNHLY and FYNNEI. CDR3 length: 13 residues. Deletions cut 3 bases from V and 0 bases from J, with 3 bases between. CDR3 DNA: TGTGCCAGCAGTGATGGCTCCTACAATGAGCAGTTCTTC. Translated: CASSDGSYNEQFF.

This clonotype was counted at least ten times. This chain uses TRBV7-9 with TRBJ2-3; the D gene is possibly TRBD2 (6 bases). Germline V lookup: CDR1 SEHNR, CDR2 FQNEAQ (reference sequence). This CDR3 has 15 amino acids. Trimming removed 2 bases from V and 5 bases from J, with 14 bases in between. CDR3 DNA sequence: TGTGCCAGCAGCTTAATTGGAGGGCCCGGAGATACGCAGTATTTT. Its protein product is CASSLIGGPGDTQYF.

V usage is TRBV10-3 and J usage is TRBJ1-1; a possible D gene is TRBD1 (6 bases). V lost 0 bases and J lost 5, with 7 bases in between. The CDR3 length is 13 residues. Per germline, CDR1 ENHRY and CDR2 SYGVKD. CDR3 sequence reads: CAISESQGTEAFF. The CDR3 nucleotides are TGTGCCATCAGTGAGTCGCAGGGGACTGAAGCTTTCTTT.

CDR3 DNA: TGCGCCAGCAGCTTCGTTAGGTCCGGGAGGGTTGACACTGAAGCTTTCTTT. Translated: CASSFVRSGRVDTEAFF. V and J are TRBV5-1 and TRBJ1-1; no clear D gene. This CDR3 comprises 17 residues. Germline V CDR1 and CDR2: SGHRS, YFSETQ. V lost 2 bases and J lost 3, with 20 bases in between.

This clonotype showed up many times. The rearrangement joins TRBV27 to TRBJ2-1, with TRBD1 identical over 7 bases. The CDR3 is 17 amino acids. Trimming at V came to 5 bases and at J to 1 base, leaving 11 bases not matched to a gene. The germline CDR1 and CDR2 sequences are MNHEY and SMNVEV (reference sequence). The CDR3, as DNA: TGTGCCAGCAGTCTACGTTTAGGGGGCCAGTCCTACAATGAGCAGTTCTTC. Translated: CASSLRLGGQSYNEQFF.

This chain uses TRBV11-3 with TRBJ2-3; D uncertain. CDR1 is SGHNT and CDR2 is YENEEA in the germline V gene. The CDR3 runs to 13 residues. Trimming removed 5 bases at V and 6 bases at J, with 12 bases between. This CDR3 reads CASSTSDEDTQYF. The CDR3 DNA follows: TGTGCCAGCAGCACCTCGGACGAGGATACGCAGTATTTT.

The sample holds a few counts of this clonotype. The V gene is TRBV25-1, the J gene TRBJ2-3; possible D gene TRBD1, 6 bases. The CDR3 contains 16 residues. Germline assignment: CDR1 MGHDK and CDR2 SYGVNS. V lost 2 bases to trimming and J lost 4 bases, with 16 bases between them. The CDR3 DNA sequence: TGTGCCAGCAGTGAAGAAAGGGGGAGAAACGCAGATACGCAGTATTTT. Protein: CASSEERGRNADTQYF.

This clonotype has a handful of counts. The gene calls are TRBV20-1 and TRBJ2-3, with 9 positions matching TRBD1. This CDR3 spans 17 amino acids. V trimming: 2 bases; J trimming: 0 bases; junction bases outside the gene matches: 9. Germline V lookup: CDR1 DFQATT, CDR2 SNEGSKA (reference sequence). The DNA of the CDR3 is TGCAGTGCTAGACCTTGGGGGACAGGGTCCAGCACAGATACGCAGTATTTT. Amino acids: CSARPWGTGSSTDTQYF.

The V gene is TRBV20-1, the J gene TRBJ2-3, with 10 bases matching TRBD2. CDR1 is DFQATT and CDR2 is SNEGSKA in the germline V gene (reference sequence). V shed 1 base, J shed 4 bases, and the junction held 5 bases outside the gene matches. The CDR3 has 15 residues. CDR3 sequence (DNA): TGCAGTGCTAGAGGGGGACTAGCGAACGCAGATACGCAGTATTTT. Translating gives CSARGGLANADTQYF.

This clonotype has more than one count but fewer than ten. This chain joins TRBV4-1 and TRBJ1-2; TRBD1 matches at 9 bases. This CDR3 comprises 19 residues. The germline gives CDR1 MGHRA, CDR2 YSYEKL. The V gene end was trimmed by 0 bases and the J gene end by 3 bases; junction bases not matched to a gene: 14. The CDR3 loop is CASSQEGGFRDRAYYGYTF. CDR3 coding DNA: TGCGCCAGCAGCCAAGAAGGAGGCTTTAGGGACAGGGCGTACTATGGCTACACCTTC.

The V gene is TRBV12-3 or TRBV12-4, the J gene TRBJ1-5, with 10 bases lining up with TRBD1. V gave up 5 bases and J gave up 7 bases; unmatched junction bases: 8. CDR3 length: 15 residues. The CDR3 nucleotides read TGTGCCAGCAGTCCAAACGACAGGGGGCTACAGCCCCAGCATTTT. Its protein product is CASSPNDRGLQPQHF.

There are a few counts of this clonotype. The chain couples TRBV4-3 to TRBJ2-1; 10 bases are a match to TRBD2. With 8 bases clipped from V and 5 bases from J, the junction kept 9 bases outside the gene matches. Germline assignment: CDR1 LGHNA and CDR2 YSLEER. The CDR3 is 15 residues long. The CDR3, as DNA: TGCGCCAGCCGAGAGCGGGGGGGCAGCCACAATGAGCAGTTCTTC. As protein: CASRERGGSHNEQFF.

The chain links TRBV7-2 to TRBJ1-5; the match to TRBD1 covers 7 bases. Germline trimming cut 2 bases from V and 7 bases from J; bases unmatched to any gene: 5. The CDR3 is 14 amino acids. From germline, CDR1 is SGHTA and CDR2 FQGNSA. CDR3 sequence (DNA): TGTGCCAGCAGCTTATATCCAGGGGGGCAGCCCCAGCATTTT. Translating it yields CASSLYPGGQPQHF.

The chain employs TRBV20-1 and TRBJ1-1; 7 bases are shared with TRBD1. Trimming took 1 base from V and 6 from J; bases not matched to a gene: 8. The CDR3 extends over 14 amino acids. CDR1 and CDR2 from the germline V gene are DFQATT and SNEGSKA (reference sequence). CDR3 nucleotides: TGCAGTGCTAGAGCCCGACAGGGCCGCTCTGAAGCTTTCTTT. This encodes CSARARQGRSEAFF.

The chain recombines TRBV11-2 with TRBJ2-7; TRBD2 matches at 7 bases. V was clipped by 1 base and J by 1 base; unmatched bases: 16. This CDR3 comprises 19 residues. CDR1 and CDR2 from the germline V gene are SGHAT and FQNNGV. CDR3 bases: TGTGCCAGCAGCTTAGGGGGACTAACGGGAGCCACTCTATCCTACGAGCAGTACTTC. This sequence encodes CASSLGGLTGATLSYEQYF.